The 20 T cell receptor beta chains below all came from one sample that was sequenced in a study of breast tumors, draining lymph nodes, adjacent tissues. TCRdb re-called the multiplex PCR reads with MiXCR, one entry per CDR3 protein. The table lists about 270,000 distinct CDR3 sequences, 30% of them singletons. Axillary draining lymph nodes of breast cancer patients supplied the node samples. Sequenced input: axillary lymph node tissue. The receptors originated from a female donor with breast cancer. Some clones in this sample may be carry-over from other donors' samples.

This clonotype was seen ten or more times. The J gene is TRBJ2-5, the V gene TRBV24-1; 13 bases align to TRBD2. This CDR3 comprises 16 residues. Germline V gives CDR1 KGHDR, CDR2 SFDVKD. V dropped 0 bases and J dropped 4; count of bases not matched to a gene: 1. The CDR3 here is CATSDLTSGRGETQYF. In DNA form, the CDR3 reads TGTGCCACCAGTGATTTGACTAGCGGGAGGGGAGAGACCCAGTACTTC.

CDR3 residues: CAISERGMAETQYF. The CDR3 nucleotides read TGTGCCATCAGTGAAAGGGGCATGGCAGAGACCCAGTACTTC. This chain links TRBV10-3 with TRBJ2-5; maybe TRBD1 (5 bases). The CDR3 sequence is 14 residues long. CDR1 is ENHRY, CDR2 SYGVKD, per germline. The V gene lost 3 bases and the J gene lost 4 bases, with 12 bases spanning the gap.

As regards this clonotype: It is likely a read error, because the conserved phenylalanine at the end of the CDR3 is missing. The limits of the CDR3 on the DNA are not certain, so only TCRdb's listed CDR3 is given. The chain has TRBV9 and TRBJ2-6; TRBD2, the table's D call, was not compared with the DNA. The CDR3 is made up of 9 amino acids, end residues included. The V gene's germline CDR1 is SGDLS and CDR2 YYNGEE. The CDR3 region is CASSVDGPV.

The chain uses TRBV6-2 or TRBV6-3 and TRBJ1-4; D is ambiguous. Trimming pared 2 bases from V and 3 bases from J, leaving 7 bases between. The CDR3 runs 14 residues. Germline assignment: CDR1 MNHEY and CDR2 SVGEGT. CDR3 sequence reads: CASSYDGPNEKLFF. Written as DNA, the CDR3 is TGTGCCAGCAGTTACGACGGTCCTAATGAAAAACTGTTTTTT.

Concerning this clonotype: Because the CDR3's place on the DNA is in doubt, the DNA is left out and the CDR3 is given as listed by TCRdb. V and J are TRBV3-2 and TRBJ1-5; the tabulated D call, TRBD1, remains unverified against the DNA. TRBV3-2 is recorded as a pseudogene. The CDR3 is 17 residues long, counting both termini. The CDR3 sequence is CASSQEVGQGNNQPQHF.

The table lists this clonotype with many counts. In DNA form, the CDR3 reads TGTGCCAGCAGCAAGACAGGGGGGTTGGCAGATACGCAGTATTTT. Translating it yields CASSKTGGLADTQYF. The chain is built from TRBV7-9 and TRBJ2-3, with 9 bases matching TRBD1. The V segment lost 5 bases and the J segment 4 bases; nucleotides outside the gene matches: 7. Germline-derived CDR1 and CDR2 are SEHNR and FQNEAQ (reference sequence). The CDR3 totals 15 residues.

This clonotype was found many times. J is TRBJ2-7 and V is TRBV11-2; D perhaps matches TRBD2 (6 bases). The CDR3 covers 16 residues. V gave up 0 bases and J gave up 2 bases, with 14 bases separating them. Germline CDR1 is SGHAT and CDR2 is FQNNGV. The CDR3 DNA sequence: TGTGCCAGCAGCTTAGATTTGGCTAGCGATACCTACGAGCAGTACTTC. Protein product: CASSLDLASDTYEQYF.

As to this clonotype: At one boundary the junction diverges from the germline segment, which might be a read error. The chain combines TRBV6-5 with TRBJ2-1; D gene unclear. In germline, CDR1 is MNHEY, CDR2 SVGAGI. The CDR3 has 12 residues. The CDR3 loop reads CASGVSYDEQFF. CDR3 nucleotide sequence: TGTGCCAGCGGGGTCTCCTACGATGAGCAGTTCTTC.

This clonotype was observed many times. V gene TRBV7-6 combines with J gene TRBJ2-7; D is perhaps TRBD2 (5 bases). V was cut by 5 bases and J by 6 bases, with 8 bases left in between. In germline, CDR1 is SGHVS, CDR2 FNYEAQ. The CDR3 extends over 11 amino acids. The CDR3 DNA follows: TGTGCCAGCAGCGAGGGTGCCGAGCAGTACTTC. Translating it yields CASSEGAEQYF.

Many counts were recorded for this clonotype. This chain links TRBV7-2 with TRBJ2-3, with D perhaps matching TRBD2 (6 bases). Trimming removed 5 bases from V and 2 bases from J, with 14 bases in between. There are 15 residues in the CDR3. CDR1 SGHTA and CDR2 FQGNSA come from the germline V gene. The CDR3 is CASSVGLGFTDTQYF. CDR3 nucleotide sequence: TGTGCCAGCAGCGTGGGACTGGGGTTCACAGATACGCAGTATTTT.

In its sample, this clonotype was seen many times. The rearrangement uses TRBV20-1 and TRBJ2-5; 8 bases line up with TRBD2. Germline CDR1 is DFQATT and CDR2 is SNEGSKA (reference sequence). J was trimmed by 5 bases and V by 3 bases; bases with no gene match: 8. The CDR3 is made up of 14 amino acids. CDR3 amino acids: CSARPGGGSETQYF. As DNA, the CDR3 is TGCAGTGCTAGGCCCGGGGGGGGGTCTGAGACCCAGTACTTC.

In this sample, this clonotype turned up many times. The chain has TRBV7-9 and TRBJ2-1; TRBD2 matches 13 bases. The junction had 10 bases not matched to a gene; V was cut back by 2 bases and J by 6 bases. CDR3 size: 18 residues. Germline loops: CDR1 SEHNR, CDR2 FQNEAQ (reference sequence). The CDR3 spells CASSLFVGLAGDGNEQFF. CDR3 DNA sequence: TGTGCCAGCAGCTTATTCGTCGGACTAGCGGGAGACGGCAATGAGCAGTTCTTC.

This clonotype was seen many times. J is TRBJ1-6 and V is TRBV3-1; D is unclear. CDR1 LGHDT and CDR2 YNNKEL come from the germline V gene (reference sequence). Trimming shortened V by 8 bases and J by 7 bases, and 9 bases separated the two germline ends. The CDR3 covers 12 residues. The CDR3 loop is CASCVGNSPLHF. As DNA, the CDR3 is TGTGCCAGCTGCGTGGGGAATTCACCCCTCCACTTT.

A word on this clonotype: It may be a read error: a sequence one base away is much more abundant. The chain has TRBV19 and TRBJ2-1, with 13 bases fitting TRBD2. V lost 6 bases, J lost 9 bases, and 14 bases stayed unmatched. Germline V gives CDR1 LNHDA, CDR2 SQIVND (reference sequence). CDR3 length: 17 residues. CDR3 residues: CASRLSRGLAGVGEQFF. The CDR3 region has the DNA TGTGCCAGTAGACTCTCTCGAGGACTAGCGGGAGTGGGTGAGCAGTTCTTC.

With regard to this clonotype: This clone may be a read error of a much larger clone one base away. The chain employs TRBV6-2 or TRBV6-3 and TRBJ1-2, with a tentative D call TRBD1 (6 bases). V was shortened by 6 bases and J by 4 bases, with 12 bases between the two germline ends. CDR1 is MNHEY and CDR2 is SVGEGT in the germline V gene. The CDR3 runs to 13 residues. The CDR3 here is CASRIGQPYGYTF. In nucleotides, the CDR3 is TGTGCCAGCAGAATAGGACAGCCCTATGGCTACACCTTC.

This clonotype was counted at least ten times. The chain uses TRBV30 and TRBJ2-7, with TRBD1 as a possible D gene (6 bases). Germline V CDR1 and CDR2: GTSNPN, SVGIG (reference sequence). Trimming shortened V by 5 bases and J by 2 bases, and 10 bases separated the two germline ends. This CDR3 has 12 amino acids. The CDR3 DNA reads as TGTGCCTGGGGTGGGACAACCTACGAGCAGTACTTC. It specifies CAWGGTTYEQYF.

As regards this clonotype: It is unclear where the CDR3 begins or ends on the DNA, so no DNA is shown, and the CDR3 is as TCRdb lists it. This chain links TRBV13 with TRBJ2-5; TRBD1, as called in the table, went unchecked against the DNA. Germline values: CDR1 PRHDT, CDR2 FYEKMQ (reference sequence). The CDR3 region is 19 residues in length, termini included. CDR3 loop: CASSFYICSAHHRAGTQYF.

This clonotype appeared many times. This chain links TRBV5-1 with TRBJ2-3, with 16 bases aligning to TRBD2. The CDR3 is 17 amino acids. J was trimmed by 5 bases and V by 3 bases; bases with no gene match: 6. Germline CDR1 reads SGHRS; CDR2 reads YFSETQ. The CDR3 is CASSSGTSGRAVDTQYF. The DNA of the CDR3 is TGCGCCAGCAGCTCCGGGACTAGCGGGAGGGCCGTAGATACGCAGTATTTT.

This clonotype was recorded at least ten times. V usage is TRBV5-1 and J usage is TRBJ2-5, with D perhaps matching TRBD1 or TRBD2 (5 bases each). Per the germline V gene, CDR1 is SGHRS and CDR2 is YFSETQ. This CDR3 has 14 amino acids. V was trimmed by 5 bases and J by 2 bases, leaving 13 bases between them. CDR3 region: CASRRDVRQETQYF. CDR3 nucleotide sequence: TGCGCCAGCAGGAGGGACGTTCGTCAAGAGACCCAGTACTTC.

With respect to this clonotype: The junction does not match germline at one end; this may be a read error. This chain joins TRBV7-9 and TRBJ1-1, with no clear D. The CDR3 consists of 14 residues. Per germline, CDR1 SEHNR and CDR2 FQNEAQ (reference sequence). DNA for the CDR3: TGCGCCAGCAGCCACTCCTTAAGGAACACTGAAGCTTTCTTT. Residues: CASSHSLRNTEAFF.